This T cell receptor beta chain was sequenced for a study of Ad26.COV2.S vaccination and SARS-CoV-2 variants. Study-wide results and caveats: Possible underestimation of total T cell responses by the TCR breadth and depth analyses was noted.

Indicated treatment: roughly 18 received Ad26.COV2.S at low or high dose, single or two shots; a few received placebo; per-sample allocation not given. Collection of the samples took place on day 63 after the first injection of vaccine or placebo. This clone was seen only a few times. Its antigen is unknown. This CDR3 is built from 16 residues. Germline CDR1 LGHNA, CDR2 YNFKEQ. The V and J ends lost 5 bases and 4 bases respectively, with 20 bases between them. Here immunoSEQ multiplex PCR was the method, and the copy in TCRdb shows in-frame clones only, minus some. The table includes more than 400,000 clones, roughly 88% detected once.

Material: peripheral blood, obtained in a trial of Ad26.COV2.S vaccine versus placebo. The rearrangement uses TRBV4-2 and TRBJ1-2; tentatively, D is TRBD1 (6 bases). This TCR was recovered from a person aged 18-60 years who received the Ad26.COV2.S COVID-19 vaccine or a placebo. The DNA of the CDR3 is TGTGCCAGCAGCTTCTCCCCGGGGGGGGCGGGCTATGGCTACACCTTC. Translation: CASSFSPGGAGYGYTF.